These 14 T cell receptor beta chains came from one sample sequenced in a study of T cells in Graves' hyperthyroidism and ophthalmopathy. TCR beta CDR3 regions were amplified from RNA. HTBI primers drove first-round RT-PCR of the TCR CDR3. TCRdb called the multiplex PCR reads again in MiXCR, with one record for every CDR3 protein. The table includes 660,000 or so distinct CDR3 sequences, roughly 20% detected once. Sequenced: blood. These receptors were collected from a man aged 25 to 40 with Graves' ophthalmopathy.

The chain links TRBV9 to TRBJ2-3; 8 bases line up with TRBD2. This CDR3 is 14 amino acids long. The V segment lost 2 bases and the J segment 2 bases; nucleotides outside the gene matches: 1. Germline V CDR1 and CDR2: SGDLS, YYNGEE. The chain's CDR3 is CASSVGGDTDTQYF. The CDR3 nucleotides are TGTGCCAGCAGCGTCGGGGGGGACACAGATACGCAGTATTTT.

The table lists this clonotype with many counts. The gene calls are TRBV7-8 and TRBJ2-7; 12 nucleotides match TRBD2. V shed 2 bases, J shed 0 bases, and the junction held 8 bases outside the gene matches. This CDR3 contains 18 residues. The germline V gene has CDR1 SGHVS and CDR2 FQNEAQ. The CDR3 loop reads CASSLTATSGSSSYEQYF. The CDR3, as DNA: TGTGCCAGCAGCTTAACAGCGACTAGCGGGAGTAGCTCCTACGAGCAGTACTTC.

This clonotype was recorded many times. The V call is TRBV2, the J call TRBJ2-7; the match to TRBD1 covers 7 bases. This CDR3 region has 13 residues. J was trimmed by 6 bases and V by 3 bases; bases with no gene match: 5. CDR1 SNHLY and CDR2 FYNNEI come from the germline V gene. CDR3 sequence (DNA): TGTGCCAGCAGTGAGGACAGGTCCCGCGAGCAGTACTTC. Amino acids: CASSEDRSREQYF.

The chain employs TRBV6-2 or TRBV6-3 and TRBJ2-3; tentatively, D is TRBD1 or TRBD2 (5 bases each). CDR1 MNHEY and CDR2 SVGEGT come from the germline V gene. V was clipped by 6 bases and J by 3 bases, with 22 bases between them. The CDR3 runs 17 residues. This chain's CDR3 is CASSLLGGKGITDTQYF. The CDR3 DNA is TGTGCCAGCAGCCTACTAGGCGGTAAGGGGATAACAGATACGCAGTATTTT.

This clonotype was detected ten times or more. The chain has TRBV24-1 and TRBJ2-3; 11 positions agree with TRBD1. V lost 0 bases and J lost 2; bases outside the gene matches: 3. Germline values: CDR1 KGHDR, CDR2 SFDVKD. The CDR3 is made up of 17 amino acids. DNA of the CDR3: TGTGCCACCAGTGATTTGGGACAGGGGGCCGACACAGATACGCAGTATTTT. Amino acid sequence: CATSDLGQGADTDTQYF.

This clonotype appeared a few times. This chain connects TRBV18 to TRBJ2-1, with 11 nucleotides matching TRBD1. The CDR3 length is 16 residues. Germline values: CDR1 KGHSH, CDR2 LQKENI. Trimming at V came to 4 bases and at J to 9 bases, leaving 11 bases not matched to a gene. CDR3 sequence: CASSQAGTGGSTEQFF. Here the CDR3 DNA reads TGTGCCAGCTCACAAGCCGGGACAGGGGGATCTACTGAGCAGTTCTTC. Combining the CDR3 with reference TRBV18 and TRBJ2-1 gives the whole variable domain NAGVMQNPRHLVRRRGQEARLRCSPMKGHSHVYWYRQLPEEGLKFMVYLQKENIIDESGMPKERFSAEFPKEGPSILRIQQVVRGDSAAYFCASSQAGTGGSTEQFFGPGTRLTVL.

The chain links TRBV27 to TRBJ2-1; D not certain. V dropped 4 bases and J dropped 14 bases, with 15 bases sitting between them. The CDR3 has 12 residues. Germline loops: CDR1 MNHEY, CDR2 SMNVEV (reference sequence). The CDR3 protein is CASSSIGLPEFF. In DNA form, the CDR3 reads TGTGCCAGCAGTTCGATCGGATTGCCGGAGTTCTTC.

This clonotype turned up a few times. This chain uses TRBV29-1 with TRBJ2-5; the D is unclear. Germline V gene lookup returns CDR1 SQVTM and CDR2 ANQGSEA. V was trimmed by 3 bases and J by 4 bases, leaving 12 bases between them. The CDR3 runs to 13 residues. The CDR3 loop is CSVDRLGGETQYF. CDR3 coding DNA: TGCAGCGTTGATAGGCTGGGCGGAGAGACCCAGTACTTC.

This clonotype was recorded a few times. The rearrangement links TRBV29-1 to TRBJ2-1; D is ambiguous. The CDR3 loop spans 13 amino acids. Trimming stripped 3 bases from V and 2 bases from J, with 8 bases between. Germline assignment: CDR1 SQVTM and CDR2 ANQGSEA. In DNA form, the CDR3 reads TGCAGCGTTGAGGTGGGCACCTACAATGAGCAGTTCTTC. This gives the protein CSVEVGTYNEQFF.

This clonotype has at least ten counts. CDR3 nucleotides: TGCAGTGCTCCCCGGACAGGGCCACACACTGAAGCTTTCTTT. It codes for CSAPRTGPHTEAFF. The chain has TRBV20-1 and TRBJ1-1; 8 bases line up with TRBD1. The trim removed 5 bases at V and 3 bases at J, leaving 8 bases unmatched. Germline loops: CDR1 DFQATT, CDR2 SNEGSKA (reference sequence). The CDR3 runs to 14 residues.

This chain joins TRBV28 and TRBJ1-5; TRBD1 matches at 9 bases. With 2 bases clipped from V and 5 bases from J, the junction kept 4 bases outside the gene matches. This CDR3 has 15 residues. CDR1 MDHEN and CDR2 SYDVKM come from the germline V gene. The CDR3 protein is CASSLTGGADQPQHF. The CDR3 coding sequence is TGTGCCAGCAGTTTAACAGGGGGCGCGGATCAGCCCCAGCATTTT.

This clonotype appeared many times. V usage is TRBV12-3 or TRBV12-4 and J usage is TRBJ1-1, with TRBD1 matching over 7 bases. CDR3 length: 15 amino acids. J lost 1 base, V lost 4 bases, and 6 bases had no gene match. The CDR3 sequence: CASSYMTGRNTEAFF. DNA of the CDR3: TGTGCCAGCAGTTACATGACAGGGCGGAACACTGAAGCTTTCTTT.

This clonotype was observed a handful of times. The CDR3 reads CASRPTGRDTEAFF. The CDR3 coding sequence is TGTGCCAGCAGACCGACAGGGAGGGACACTGAAGCTTTCTTT. The rearrangement uses TRBV7-9 and TRBJ1-1; 7 bases match TRBD1. The V gene end was trimmed by 6 bases and the J gene end by 3 bases; junction bases not matched to a gene: 7. Germline values: CDR1 SEHNR, CDR2 FQNEAQ (reference sequence). The length of the CDR3 is 14 residues.

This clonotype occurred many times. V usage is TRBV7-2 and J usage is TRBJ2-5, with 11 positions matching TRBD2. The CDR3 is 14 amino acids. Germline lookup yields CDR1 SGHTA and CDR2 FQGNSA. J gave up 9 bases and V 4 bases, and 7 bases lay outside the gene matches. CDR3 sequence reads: CASSSTSSGRPQYF. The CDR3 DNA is TGTGCCAGCAGCTCGACATCTAGCGGGAGGCCCCAGTACTTC.